This T cell receptor (beta chain) was retrieved from a study of blood T cells in healthy people across ages (dated by TCRdb to between 2015 and 2016). At the level of the whole study: In model experiments, roughly one uniquely barcoded TCR beta cDNA molecule per two T cells was captured by template switching. To track age-related changes in TCR beta repertoire diversity, the study relied on deep sequencing normalized with unique cDNA molecular identifiers. Donors were grouped into four age groups: young (average approximately 15 years), middle-aged (roughly 40), aged (62) and long-lived (around 80). Donors of different ages were randomly distributed across sequencing lanes to avoid experimental bias. For two donors (one aged 18 to 29 and one aged 80 or older), the study analyzed two additional independent replicas of 1 million unique cDNA reads from the same blood draw.

Results the study describes overall, beyond this receptor: There was a strong correlation between observed TCR beta diversity and the percentage of naive T cells measured by flow cytometry. Total diversity estimates from one million sequenced T cells were considered lower bounds and underestimates. Observed TCR beta diversity per million T cells fell roughly linearly with age, and a significant reduction was already apparent by age around 36. The long-lived group showed more naive CD4+ T cells, fewer expanded clones and increased TCR diversity than the aged group, suggesting age selection. Bulk unsorted PBMC profiling prevented conclusive comparison of naive and antigen-experienced compartments. Because the CMV infection status of the donors was unknown, age-related changes in expanded clonotypes may potentially have been confounded.

Donors were 39 systemically healthy Caucasian individuals from Russia aged roughly 6 to 95 years. Roughly 10 milliliters of peripheral blood were drawn from each donor into EDTA-treated Vacutainer tubes. Ficoll-Paque density-gradient centrifugation was used to isolate PBMCs, with at least 6.5 million per sample. Total RNA was extracted from PBMCs with Trizol reagent, with at least 5 micrograms obtained per sample. Naive CD45RAhigh/CD27high T cell percentages were measured by flow cytometry on a PBMC aliquot from every donor. As to this clonotype: It lacks a known antigen. The sample holds no much larger clone one base away, and base qualities are not on file.

Library generation was performed with 5' RACE. Data came from an Illumina HiSeq 2500. A second roughly 7 to 11 cycle PCR used a sample-barcoded 5' primer and a J-beta primer mix. A unique molecular identifier was introduced onto each TCR beta cDNA molecule by a template-switch 5' adaptor carrying 12 random nucleotides. Each sample yielded at least 2.5 million CDR3-containing paired-end reads. First-strand cDNA was synthesized from all RNA with the Mint cDNA synthesis kit, primed by a TRBC-specific oligonucleotide. All cDNA was treated with uracil-DNA glycosylase and then went through a first 18-cycle PCR with the universal primers M1SS and BC2_uni_R. The study's processing was this. For normalization, 1 million high-quality reads were randomly selected from each sample, with every read carrying a distinct molecular identifier. Reads sharing molecular identifiers were discarded rather than binned into consensus sequences. MiTCR, run with a Q25 quality threshold and the strictest error-elimination algorithm, handled CDR3 identification, clonotype clustering and error correction. A nonparametric unseen species model with Euler transformation was used to estimate a lower bound on total TCR beta diversity. The public reads were run again by TCRdb, first through fastp at Q25 and then through MiXCR, and only productive beta chains were kept. Identical CDR3 proteins give one entry, which carries the most common genes and DNA. What appears here as the V and J calls and clone size reflects TCRdb's work, not the paper's. Counted in this sample were more than 1.4 million distinct CDR3 sequences; about 40% of them appeared once. Of the sample, approximately 7.9% falls within the top ten clones.

According to the germline V gene, CDR1 reads SQVTM and CDR2 reads ANQGSEA. V and J are trimmed by 5 bases and 2 bases, and the gene matches miss 6 bases of the junction. The CDR3 contains 15 residues, cysteine and phenylalanine counted. Just CDR3 DNA is preserved here, 45 bases in frame from base 1. The sequenced sample consisted of blood. Recombination linked TRBV29-1 to TRBJ2-5; the central 12 bases match TRBD2. The receptor was isolated from a woman under 30 in good health. The DNA reads TGCAGCGTTCACCTAGCGGGAGGGCCGCAAGAGACCCAGTACTTC. It translates as CSVHLAGGPQETQYF.